This TCR beta chain was recovered during a study of blood T cell repertoires in COVID-19. Background on the study: The study drew acute and convalescent COVID-19 samples from the United States, Italy and Spain. In each case, the material was cDNA or gDNA derived from T cells, B-cell-depleted T cells, or PBMCs.

The CDR3 loop spans 15 amino acids. V lost 3 bases to trimming and J lost 0 bases; unmatched junction nucleotides: 0. Germline assignment: CDR1 GTSNPN and CDR2 SVGIG (reference sequence). Authors' analysis steps: Amplifying reference gene primers gave estimates of nucleated cell counts. TCRdb keeps only in-frame clones here, not all; method: immunoSEQ multiplex PCR. V and J calls and clone size are those listed in that table; D and trimming were worked out from the DNA. The data contain about 240,000 clones, about nine tenths of them singletons. The clonotype was recovered from a man aged 55 to 70 who had recovered from COVID-19. The sequenced sample was peripheral blood. J is TRBJ1-4 and V is TRBV30, with 11 bases aligning to TRBD1. The CDR3 DNA reads TGTGCCTGGAGGGGACAGGGGGCAACTAATGAAAAACTGTTTTTT. Translation gives CAWRGQGATNEKLFF.